Listed below are T cell receptor beta chains from one sample, sequenced in a study of T cell responses to AZD1222 COVID-19 vaccine. The repertoire was sequenced with immunoSEQ multiplex PCR; TCRdb's copy has only in-frame clones and lacks some. In the table there are roughly 180,000 clones, roughly nine tenths of which are singletons. This sample comprised peripheral blood, obtained on day 0 of AZD1222 vaccination. These receptors all stem from an adult in good health. The CDR3 runs from the conserved cysteine through the conserved F or W. D genes are given only for firm matches. Where a row states a size, it is once, few, many or the class of an expanded clone; other rows omit it.

v_gene	abundance	j_gene	d_gene	CDR3aa	CDR3nt
TRBV28	.	TRBJ2-1	.	CASRGRQGLYNEQFF	TGTGCCAGCAGGGGACGACAGGGACTTTACAATGAGCAGTTCTTC
TRBV2	.	TRBJ2-7	.	CASSTGMGYEQYF	TGTGCCAGCAGTACAGGGATGGGCTACGAGCAGTACTTC
TRBV5-4	.	TRBJ2-1	TRBD2	CASTSQWTSGGFGEQFF	TGTGCCAGCACCTCTCAATGGACTAGCGGGGGTTTCGGTGAGCAGTTCTTC
TRBV30	.	TRBJ2-1	TRBD1	CAWSSGRGYEQFF	TGTGCCTGGAGTTCGGGCAGGGGGTATGAGCAGTTCTTC
TRBV5-1	.	TRBJ2-5	TRBD1	CASSLGDRGETQYF	TGCGCCAGCAGCTTGGGGGACAGGGGAGAGACCCAGTACTTC
TRBV6-2/TRBV6-3	.	TRBJ2-1	.	CASSLLAEGAGNEQFF	TGTGCCAGCAGCTTACTAGCAGAGGGGGCGGGCAATGAGCAGTTCTTC
TRBV5-1	.	TRBJ2-1	TRBD2	CASSFPNKGGVVNNEQFF	TGCGCCAGCAGCTTTCCGAACAAGGGAGGGGTGGTTAACAATGAGCAGTTCTTC
TRBV5-1	.	TRBJ1-1	TRBD1	CASSLNRGRMNTEAFF	TGCGCCAGCAGCTTAAACAGGGGCCGCATGAACACTGAAGCTTTCTTT
TRBV29-1	.	TRBJ1-2	.	CSVEGRNYGYTF	TGCAGCGTTGAAGGCAGGAACTATGGCTACACCTTC
TRBV18	few	TRBJ1-4	.	CASSPRDEKLFF	TGTGCCAGCTCACCAAGGGATGAAAAACTGTTTTTT
TRBV5-1	.	TRBJ1-5	.	CASSPVRIDQPQHF	TGCGCCAGCAGCCCTGTGAGGATCGATCAGCCCCAGCATTTT
TRBV4-3	.	TRBJ2-6	.	CASSQDSGGAGANVLTF	TGCGCCAGCAGCCAAGATTCGGGCGGGGCCGGGGCCAACGTCCTGACTTTC
TRBV20-1	.	TRBJ2-5	TRBD2	CSASSSGGLETQYF	TGCAGTGCTAGTTCCAGCGGGGGATTAGAGACCCAGTACTTC
TRBV24-1	.	TRBJ2-1	.	CATSAQWGIYNEQFF	TGTGCCACCAGTGCCCAGTGGGGGATTTACAATGAGCAGTTCTTC
TRBV16	.	TRBJ1-1	.	CASSQLTGTNTEAFF	TGTGCCAGCAGCCAATTGACGGGAACGAACACTGAAGCTTTCTTT
TRBV9	.	TRBJ2-2	.	CASSGNGQNTGELFF	TGTGCCAGCAGCGGTAATGGACAGAACACCGGGGAGCTGTTTTTT
TRBV20-1	.	TRBJ1-4	.	CSASSSLANEKLFF	TGCAGTGCTAGTTCCAGTCTGGCTAATGAAAAACTGTTTTTT
TRBV12-3/TRBV12-4	once	TRBJ1-2	.	CATSGSPNYGYTF	TGTGCCACATCTGGCAGCCCTAACTATGGCTACACCTTC
TRBV5-1	.	TRBJ1-2	.	CASSSRLQPNYGYTF	TGCGCCAGCAGCTCCAGACTGCAACCTAACTATGGCTACACCTTC
TRBV7-2	.	TRBJ1-4	TRBD1	CASSLGQGALTNEKLFF	TGTGCCAGCAGCTTAGGGCAGGGGGCCCTAACTAATGAAAAACTGTTTTTT
TRBV2	once	TRBJ2-1	.	CASTGRTYNEQFF	TGTGCCAGCACGGGACGGACCTACAATGAGCAGTTCTTC
TRBV2	.	TRBJ2-5	.	CASNIQGGEETQYF	TGTGCCAGCAACATACAGGGTGGAGAGGAGACCCAGTACTTC
TRBV5-6	.	TRBJ1-4	.	CASSQLNEKLFF	TGTGCCAGCAGCCAACTTAATGAAAAACTGTTTTTT
TRBV5-5	.	TRBJ1-2	.	CASSPEWGGDYGYTF	TGTGCCAGCAGCCCCGAATGGGGGGGCGACTATGGCTACACCTTC
TRBV11-2	.	TRBJ1-2	.	CASSLGYGVYGYTF	TGTGCCAGCAGCTTAGGATACGGCGTCTATGGCTACACCTTC
TRBV7-3	.	TRBJ2-5	.	CASSPRETQYF	TGTGCCAGCAGCCCTCGAGAGACCCAGTACTTC
TRBV3-1/TRBV3-2	.	TRBJ1-4	.	CASSQIQEKLFF	TGTGCCAGCAGCCAGATACAGGAAAAACTGTTTTTT
TRBV5-5	once	TRBJ1-5	.	CASSLESGLGNQPQHF	TGTGCCAGCAGCTTGGAATCGGGGTTGGGCAATCAGCCCCAGCATTTT
TRBV20-1	.	TRBJ1-2	.	CKGGTPYTF	TGCAAGGGGGGCACTCCCTACACCTTC
TRBV6-5	.	TRBJ1-2	.	CASSPFTTRYGYTF	TGTGCCAGCAGCCCCTTTACGACGAGATATGGCTACACCTTC
TRBV27	.	TRBJ2-1	.	CASSLERGGIYNEQFF	TGTGCCAGCAGTTTGGAGAGGGGGGGGATCTACAATGAGCAGTTCTTC
TRBV2	.	TRBJ2-2	.	CASSAPDGLEDELFF	TGTGCCAGCAGTGCCCCGGACGGGCTTGAGGATGAGCTGTTTTTT
TRBV19	once	TRBJ2-5	.	CASSMRLQETQYF	TGTGCCAGTAGTATGCGCCTCCAAGAGACCCAGTACTTC
TRBV9	.	TRBJ2-3	TRBD2	CASSTLTSGITDTQYF	TGTGCCAGCAGCACATTGACTAGCGGAATCACAGATACGCAGTATTTT
TRBV11-2	.	TRBJ1-4	.	CASSLDRGEKLFF	TGTGCCAGCAGCTTAGATCGGGGTGAAAAACTGTTTTTT
TRBV2	.	TRBJ2-3	.	CASSPRMETDTQYF	TGTGCCAGCAGCCCTAGGATGGAAACAGATACGCAGTATTTT
TRBV14	.	TRBJ1-2	.	CASSQDYRGGYTF	TGTGCCAGCAGCCAAGATTATCGGGGTGGCTACACCTTC
TRBV28	.	TRBJ2-4	.	CASSGPGRLNIQYF	TGTGCCAGCAGTGGACCGGGACGGTTAAACATTCAGTACTTC
TRBV6-5	.	TRBJ2-7	TRBD1	CASRRDRGSYEQYF	TGTGCCAGCAGGCGCGACAGGGGCTCCTACGAGCAGTACTTC
TRBV19	.	TRBJ1-5	.	CASSTARDNQPQHF	TGTGCCAGTAGTACCGCCAGAGACAATCAGCCCCAGCATTTT
TRBV11-3	.	TRBJ2-1	TRBD1	CASSTRQGRRNEQFF	TGTGCCAGCAGTACACGACAGGGGCGCAGGAATGAGCAGTTCTTC
TRBV6-2/TRBV6-3	.	TRBJ1-4	.	CASSYSRHSEKLFF	TGTGCCAGCAGTTACTCGCGACATTCTGAAAAACTGTTTTTT
TRBV12-5	.	TRBJ1-1	.	CASGLSGLTEAFF	TGTGCTAGTGGTTTATCCGGGTTGACTGAAGCTTTCTTT
TRBV12-5	.	TRBJ1-1	TRBD1	CASGLGQGAEAFF	TGTGCTAGTGGTTTGGGACAGGGAGCTGAAGCTTTCTTT
TRBV4-2	once	TRBJ1-1	TRBD1	CASSQDGTGLTEAFF	TGTGCCAGCAGCCAAGACGGGACAGGGTTGACTGAAGCTTTCTTT
TRBV2	few	TRBJ2-5	TRBD2	CASSRTWASGGKETQYF	TGTGCCAGCAGTAGGACTTGGGCTAGCGGGGGGAAAGAGACCCAGTACTTC
TRBV7-9	once	TRBJ2-2	TRBD1	CASSQPGQGPGELFF	TGTGCCAGCAGCCAACCGGGACAGGGACCCGGGGAGCTGTTTTTT
TRBV6-5	.	TRBJ1-3	TRBD1	CASSPTGLNTIYF	TGTGCCAGCAGCCCGACAGGGTTAAACACCATATATTTT
TRBV12-3/TRBV12-4	.	TRBJ2-5	.	CASSFKKETQYF	TGTGCCAGCAGTTTCAAGAAAGAGACCCAGTACTTC
TRBV27	.	TRBJ1-5	.	CASSKKDSGNQPQHF	TGTGCCAGCAGTAAAAAAGACAGTGGCAATCAGCCCCAGCATTTT
TRBV9	few	TRBJ2-3	TRBD1	CASSVRTGGTDTQYF	TGTGCCAGCAGCGTGCGGACAGGGGGCACAGATACGCAGTATTTT
TRBV28	once	TRBJ2-7	TRBD2	CASTDRTSGGYEQYF	TGTGCCAGCACAGACCGGACTAGCGGGGGATACGAGCAGTACTTC
TRBV5-1	.	TRBJ2-5	.	CASSLVQETQYF	TGCGCCAGCAGCTTGGTGCAAGAGACCCAGTACTTC